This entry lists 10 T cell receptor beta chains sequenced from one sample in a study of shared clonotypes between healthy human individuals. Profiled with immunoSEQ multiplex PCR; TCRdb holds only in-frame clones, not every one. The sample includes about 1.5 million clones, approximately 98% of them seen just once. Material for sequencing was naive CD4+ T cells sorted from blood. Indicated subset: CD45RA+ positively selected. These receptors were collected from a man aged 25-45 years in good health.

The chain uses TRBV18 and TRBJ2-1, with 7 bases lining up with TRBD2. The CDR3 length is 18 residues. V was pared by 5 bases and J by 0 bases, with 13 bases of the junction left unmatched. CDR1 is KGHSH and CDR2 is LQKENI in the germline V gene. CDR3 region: CASSVGGSIQISYNEQFF. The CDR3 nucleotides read TGTGCCAGCTCAGTTGGCGGGAGTATCCAAATCTCCTACAATGAGCAGTTCTTC.

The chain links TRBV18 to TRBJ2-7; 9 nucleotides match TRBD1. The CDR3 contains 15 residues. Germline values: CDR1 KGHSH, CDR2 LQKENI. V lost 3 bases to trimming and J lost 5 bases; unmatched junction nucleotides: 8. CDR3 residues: CASSPNWGQGDEQYF. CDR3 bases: TGTGCCAGCTCACCGAACTGGGGACAGGGAGACGAGCAGTACTTC.

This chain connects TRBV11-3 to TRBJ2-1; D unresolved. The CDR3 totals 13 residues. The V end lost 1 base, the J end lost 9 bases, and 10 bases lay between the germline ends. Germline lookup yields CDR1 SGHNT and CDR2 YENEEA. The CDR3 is CASSLGTQSEQFF. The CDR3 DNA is TGTGCCAGCAGCTTAGGGACGCAATCTGAGCAGTTCTTC.

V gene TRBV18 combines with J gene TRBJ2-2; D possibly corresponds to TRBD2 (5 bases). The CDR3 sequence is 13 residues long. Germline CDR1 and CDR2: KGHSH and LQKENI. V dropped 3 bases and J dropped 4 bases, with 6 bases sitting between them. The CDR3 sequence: CASSPTTTGELFF. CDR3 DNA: TGTGCCAGCTCACCGACTACCACCGGGGAGCTGTTTTTT.

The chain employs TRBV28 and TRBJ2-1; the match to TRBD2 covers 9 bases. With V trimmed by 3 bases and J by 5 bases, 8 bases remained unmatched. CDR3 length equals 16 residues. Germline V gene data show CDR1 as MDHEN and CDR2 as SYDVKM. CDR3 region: CASSFPGLAYNNEQFF. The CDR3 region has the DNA TGTGCCAGCAGTTTCCCCGGACTAGCGTATAACAATGAGCAGTTCTTC.

This CDR3 reads CASSTSGMYQYEQYF. CDR3 sequence (DNA): TGTGCCAGCTCAACTAGCGGGATGTACCAATACGAGCAGTACTTC. The J gene is TRBJ2-7, the V gene TRBV18; 10 nucleotides match TRBD2. CDR3 size: 15 residues. The germline gives CDR1 KGHSH, CDR2 LQKENI. The V gene end was trimmed by 5 bases and the J gene end by 4 bases; junction bases not matched to a gene: 8.

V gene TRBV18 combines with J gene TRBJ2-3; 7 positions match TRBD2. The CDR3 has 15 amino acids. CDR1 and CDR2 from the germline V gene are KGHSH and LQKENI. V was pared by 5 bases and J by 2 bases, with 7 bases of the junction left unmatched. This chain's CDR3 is CASSTGLELTDTQYF. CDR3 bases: TGTGCCAGCTCAACCGGACTAGAACTCACAGATACGCAGTATTTT.

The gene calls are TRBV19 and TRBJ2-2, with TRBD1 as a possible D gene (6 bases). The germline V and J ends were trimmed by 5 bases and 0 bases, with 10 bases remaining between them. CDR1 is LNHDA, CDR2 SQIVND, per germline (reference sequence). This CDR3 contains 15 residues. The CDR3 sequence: CASSVNRANTGELFF. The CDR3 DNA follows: TGTGCCAGTAGTGTCAACAGGGCGAACACCGGGGAGCTGTTTTTT.

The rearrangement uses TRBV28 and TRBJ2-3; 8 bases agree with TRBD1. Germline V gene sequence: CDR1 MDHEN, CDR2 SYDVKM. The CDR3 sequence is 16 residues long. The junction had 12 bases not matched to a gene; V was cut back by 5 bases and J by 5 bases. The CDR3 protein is CASSPLPRGLKDTQYF. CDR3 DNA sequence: TGTGCCAGCAGTCCCCTGCCCAGGGGGCTTAAAGATACGCAGTATTTT.

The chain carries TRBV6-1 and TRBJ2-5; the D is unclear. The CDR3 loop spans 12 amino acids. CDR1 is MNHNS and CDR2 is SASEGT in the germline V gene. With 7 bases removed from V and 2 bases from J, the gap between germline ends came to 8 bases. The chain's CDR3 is CASTEVQETQYF. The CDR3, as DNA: TGTGCCAGCACGGAAGTTCAAGAGACCCAGTACTTC.